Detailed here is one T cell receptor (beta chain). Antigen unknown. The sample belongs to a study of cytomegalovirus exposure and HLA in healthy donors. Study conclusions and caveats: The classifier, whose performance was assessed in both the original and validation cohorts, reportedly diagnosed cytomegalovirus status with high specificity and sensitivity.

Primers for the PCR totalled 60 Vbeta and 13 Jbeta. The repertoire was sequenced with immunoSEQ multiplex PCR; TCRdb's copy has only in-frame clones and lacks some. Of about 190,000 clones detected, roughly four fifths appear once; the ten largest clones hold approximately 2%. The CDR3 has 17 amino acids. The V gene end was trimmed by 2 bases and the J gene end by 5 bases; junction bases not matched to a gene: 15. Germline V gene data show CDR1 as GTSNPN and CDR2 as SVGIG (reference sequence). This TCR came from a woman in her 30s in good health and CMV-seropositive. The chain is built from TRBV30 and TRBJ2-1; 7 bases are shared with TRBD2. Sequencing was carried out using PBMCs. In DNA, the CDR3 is TGTGCCTGGAGTCCCCCTAGAAGAGCGGGGAACAACAATGAGCAGTTCTTC. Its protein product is CAWSPPRRAGNNNEQFF.